Below are 23 T cell receptor beta chains sequenced from a single sample in a study of T cells in Graves' hyperthyroidism and ophthalmopathy. From RNA transcripts, TCR beta CDR3 regions were amplified. Initially, a first-round RT-PCR of the TCR CDR3 employed the HTBI primer set. TCRdb re-derived calls from the multiplex PCR reads in MiXCR, one entry per CDR3 protein. Of 300,000 to 400,000 distinct CDR3 sequences listed, about 14% are singletons. The sample taken for sequencing was blood. These receptor sequences come from a woman aged 55-75 years with Graves' hyperthyroidism.

This clonotype was recorded a few times. V and J are TRBV5-4 and TRBJ2-3; D possibly matches TRBD1 or TRBD2 (5 bases each). Germline CDR1 and CDR2: SGHNT and YYREEE (reference sequence). The CDR3 covers 14 residues. With 6 bases removed from V and 4 bases from J, the gap between germline ends came to 15 bases. CDR3 in DNA: TGTGCCAGCAAGGGACCCGGGCGGGCAGATACGCAGTATTTT. Its translation: CASKGPGRADTQYF.

This clonotype was detected a few times. V usage is TRBV9 and J usage is TRBJ2-2, with 8 bases identical to TRBD1. This CDR3 has 15 residues. The V and J ends lost 3 bases and 6 bases, in that order; junction bases with no gene match: 7. Germline loops: CDR1 SGDLS, CDR2 YYNGEE. The CDR3 region has the DNA TGTGCCAGCAGCGGGGGACAGGTTAGAGCCGGGGAGCTGTTTTTT. This codes for CASSGGQVRAGELFF.

In DNA, the CDR3 is TGTGCCAGCAGTAATTTAGGGTCCCTAGGCTACACCTTC. Its protein product is CASSNLGSLGYTF. This chain connects TRBV2 to TRBJ1-2; D unresolved. CDR3 length equals 13 residues. Trimming took 5 bases from V and 8 from J, leaving 15 bases between them. Germline assignment: CDR1 SNHLY and CDR2 FYNNEI.

This clonotype has only one observation. This chain uses TRBV7-2 with TRBJ2-2; D may be TRBD1 (6 bases). CDR3 size: 15 residues. V lost 4 bases and J 5 bases, leaving 14 bases between the germline ends. Germline assignment: CDR1 SGHTA and CDR2 FQGNSA. CDR3 bases: TGTGCCAGCAGCTCTCCCGCAGGGGCTACCGGGGAGCTGTTTTTT. Protein: CASSSPAGATGELFF.

There are many counts of this clonotype. The rearrangement uses TRBV14 and TRBJ2-1; TRBD2 aligns across 9 bases. This CDR3 spans 15 amino acids. The germline gives CDR1 SGHDN, CDR2 FVKESK. With 2 bases clipped from V and 7 bases from J, the junction kept 6 bases outside the gene matches. CDR3 DNA sequence: TGTGCCAGCAGCCAACCAGCGGGAGGAGAGAATGAGCAGTTCTTC. Encoded protein: CASSQPAGGENEQFF.

This clonotype came up many times. The chain recombines TRBV18 with TRBJ2-5; maybe TRBD1 (5 bases). Trimming removed 3 bases at V and 2 bases at J, with 10 bases between. The CDR3 has 14 residues. Per germline, CDR1 KGHSH and CDR2 LQKENI. The CDR3 nucleotides read TGTGCCAGCTCACCGGGGCGAAAACAAGAGACCCAGTACTTC. Protein sequence: CASSPGRKQETQYF.

J is TRBJ2-1 and V is TRBV9; TRBD1 agrees at 7 bases. The CDR3 length is 14 residues. Germline lookup yields CDR1 SGDLS and CDR2 YYNGEE. The V and J ends lost 4 bases and 4 bases, in that order; junction bases with no gene match: 5. CDR3: CASSKRGLYNEQFF. In DNA, the CDR3 is TGTGCCAGCAGCAAGAGGGGGCTTTACAATGAGCAGTTCTTC.

This clonotype occurred many times. The rearrangement uses TRBV6-5 and TRBJ2-5; possibly TRBD1 for D (5 bases). The germline V gene has CDR1 MNHEY and CDR2 SVGAGI. V was cut by 2 bases and J by 9 bases, with 16 bases left in between. The length of the CDR3 is 14 residues. CDR3 sequence reads: CASSYGPGLWSQYF. For the CDR3, the DNA is TGTGCCAGCAGTTACGGTCCAGGGCTCTGGTCCCAGTACTTC.

Only a few counts were recorded for this clonotype. This sequence joins TRBV7-9 and TRBJ2-7; 10 bases are shared with TRBD2. Germline V CDR1 and CDR2: SEHNR, FQNEAQ (reference sequence). This CDR3 has 17 residues. The ends lost 1 base at V and 6 bases at J; junction bases unmatched: 12. The CDR3 loop reads CASSLGASGRGLGEQYF. CDR3 DNA: TGTGCCAGCAGCTTAGGCGCTAGCGGGAGAGGCTTGGGCGAGCAGTACTTC.

This clonotype appeared many times. The rearrangement joins TRBV20-1 to TRBJ2-1; 11 bases agree with TRBD2. With V trimmed by 2 bases and J by 3 bases, 6 bases remained unmatched. CDR1 DFQATT and CDR2 SNEGSKA come from the germline V gene (reference sequence). This CDR3 spans 16 amino acids. This chain's CDR3 is CSARPPTSGSYNEQFF. CDR3 bases: TGCAGTGCTAGACCCCCCACTAGCGGGAGCTACAATGAGCAGTTCTTC.

This clonotype occurred many times. The gene calls are TRBV3-1 and TRBJ2-1; D remains unclear. CDR3 length equals 13 residues. Trimming stripped 2 bases from V and 5 bases from J, with 7 bases between. Germline V CDR1 and CDR2: LGHDT, YNNKEL (reference sequence). The CDR3 DNA follows: TGTGCCAGCAGCCAAAAGTCGAACAATGAGCAGTTCTTC. As protein: CASSQKSNNEQFF.

This clonotype was recorded at least ten times. The rearrangement uses TRBV27 and TRBJ2-2; D is perhaps TRBD1 (5 bases). V shed 2 bases and J shed 2 bases, with 9 bases lying between them. The CDR3 extends over 15 amino acids. Germline V gene data show CDR1 as MNHEY and CDR2 as SMNVEV (reference sequence). The CDR3 spells CASSLTQGNTGELFF. In DNA form, the CDR3 reads TGTGCCAGCAGTTTAACCCAGGGAAACACCGGGGAGCTGTTTTTT.

CDR3 sequence reads: CASSPEQGPTF. The CDR3 nucleotides read TGTGCCAGCAGTCCGGAACAGGGGCCCACCTTC. The chain employs TRBV28 and TRBJ1-2, with 7 bases identical to TRBD1. CDR3 length: 11 residues. Germline lookup yields CDR1 MDHEN and CDR2 SYDVKM. Unmatched junction bases numbered 7, after V lost 5 bases and J lost 13 bases.

The V call is TRBV13, the J call TRBJ2-7; no definite D call. V lost 1 base and J lost 4, with 14 bases in between. CDR1 is PRHDT and CDR2 is FYEKMQ in the germline V gene (reference sequence). This CDR3 comprises 15 residues. As DNA, the CDR3 is TGTGCCAGCAGCTTAGATTCGCACCGAGCGTACGAGCAGTACTTC. It yields the protein CASSLDSHRAYEQYF.

This clonotype was detected many times. V gene TRBV5-1 combines with J gene TRBJ2-7, with TRBD1 identical over 8 bases. The V gene end was trimmed by 0 bases and the J gene end by 3 bases; junction bases not matched to a gene: 8. CDR3 length: 16 amino acids. Germline CDR1 is SGHRS and CDR2 is YFSETQ. This chain's CDR3 is CASSLAQPGQDYEQYF. In DNA, the CDR3 is TGCGCCAGCAGCTTGGCGCAACCGGGACAGGACTACGAGCAGTACTTC. Together with reference TRBV5-1 and TRBJ2-7, the CDR3 gives the full variable domain: KAGVTQTPRYLIKTRGQQVTLSCSPISGHRSVSWYQQTPGQGLQFLFEYFSETQRNKGNFPGRFSGRQFSNSRSEMNVSTLELGDSALYLCASSLAQPGQDYEQYFGPGTRLTVT.

V and J are TRBV4-2 and TRBJ1-2, with D uncertain. The V and J ends lost 2 bases and 4 bases respectively, with 14 bases between them. Germline V gives CDR1 LGHNA, CDR2 YNFKEQ. CDR3 length equals 15 residues. The CDR3 DNA follows: TGTGCCAGCAGCCAAAGACGGGCACCGGGCTATGGCTACACCTTC. Its translation: CASSQRRAPGYGYTF.

This chain connects TRBV5-4 to TRBJ2-1, with D perhaps matching TRBD1 or TRBD2 (6 bases each). Germline-derived CDR1 and CDR2 are SGHNT and YYREEE (reference sequence). V shed 3 bases and J shed 7 bases, with 17 bases lying between them. CDR3 length: 15 residues. The CDR3 DNA reads as TGTGCCAGCAGCTCGGGGGCCTCAAGGGGTAATGAGCAGTTCTTC. Encoded protein: CASSSGASRGNEQFF.

This clonotype was detected ten times or more. V is TRBV2 and J is TRBJ2-7, with D perhaps matching TRBD1 (6 bases). The CDR3 is made up of 14 amino acids. Deletions cut 6 bases from V and 5 bases from J, with 17 bases between. Germline CDR1 is SNHLY and CDR2 is FYNNEI. CDR3 in DNA: TGTGCCAGCAGCTTAGCACACAGGGTACACGAGCAGTACTTC. Protein: CASSLAHRVHEQYF.

This clonotype has ten or more counts. For the CDR3, the DNA is TGTGCCAGCAGTGAAGCGGCGGAGGCAGATACGCAGTATTTT. Translated: CASSEAAEADTQYF. The J gene is TRBJ2-3, the V gene TRBV2; D may be TRBD2 (5 bases). The ends were cut back, 0 bases at V and 4 bases at J, with 8 bases in the middle. The germline V gene encodes CDR1 SNHLY and CDR2 FYNNEI. The CDR3 loop spans 14 amino acids.

This clonotype has at least ten counts. This chain connects TRBV11-2 to TRBJ1-2, with 7 bases matching TRBD1. J gave up 4 bases and V 6 bases, and 11 bases lay outside the gene matches. The CDR3 consists of 15 residues. Germline-derived CDR1 and CDR2 are SGHAT and FQNNGV. The DNA of the CDR3 is TGTGCCAGCAGGACCCCCGGGACAGCATTCTATGGCTACACCTTC. Protein product: CASRTPGTAFYGYTF.

This clonotype was observed many times. The J gene is TRBJ1-6, the V gene TRBV7-9; D call uncertain. CDR1 SEHNR and CDR2 FQNEAQ come from the germline V gene (reference sequence). This CDR3 region has 12 residues. The V end was cut by 3 bases, the J end by 6 bases, with 3 bases between. The DNA for the CDR3 is TGTGCCAGCAGCTTCGTTAATTCACCCCTCCACTTT. It yields the protein CASSFVNSPLHF. The full variable domain, completed using reference TRBV7-9 and TRBJ1-6, is DTGVSQNPRHKITKRGQNVTFRCDPISEHNRLYWYRQTLGQGPEFLTYFQNEAQLEKSRLLSDRFSAERPKGSFSTLEIQRTEQGDSAMYLCASSFVNSPLHFGNGTRLTVT.

This clonotype has just a few counts. The V call is TRBV12-3 or TRBV12-4, the J call TRBJ2-1; D is undetermined. V was shortened by 3 bases and J by 0 bases, with 12 bases between the two germline ends. The CDR3 is 16 residues long. This chain's CDR3 is CASSFRYPGSYNEQFF. The CDR3 DNA follows: TGTGCCAGCAGTTTCAGATACCCAGGCTCCTACAATGAGCAGTTCTTC.

The chain uses TRBV24-1 and TRBJ2-2; D gene unclear. Germline assignment: CDR1 KGHDR and CDR2 SFDVKD. This CDR3 has 14 amino acids. V lost 5 bases and J 3 bases, leaving 9 bases between the germline ends. DNA for the CDR3: TGTGCCACCAGTGTGAGCATCGACACCGGGGAGCTGTTTTTT. Protein sequence: CATSVSIDTGELFF.